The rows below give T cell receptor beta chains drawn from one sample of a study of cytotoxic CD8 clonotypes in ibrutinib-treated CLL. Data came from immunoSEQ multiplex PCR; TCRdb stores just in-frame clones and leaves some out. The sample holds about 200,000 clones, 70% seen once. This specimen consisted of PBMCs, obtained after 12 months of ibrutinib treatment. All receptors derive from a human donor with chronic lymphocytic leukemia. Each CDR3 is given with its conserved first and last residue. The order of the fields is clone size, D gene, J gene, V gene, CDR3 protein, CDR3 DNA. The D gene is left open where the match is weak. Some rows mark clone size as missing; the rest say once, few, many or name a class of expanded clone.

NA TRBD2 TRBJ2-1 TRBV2 CASTGLAGDLDNEQFF TGTGCCAGCACCGGACTAGCGGGCGACCTTGATAATGAGCAGTTCTTC
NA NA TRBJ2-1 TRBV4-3 CASSQDTSYPLNEQFF TGCGCCAGCAGCCAAGATACTAGCTACCCTCTCAATGAGCAGTTCTTC
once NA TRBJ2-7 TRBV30 CAWSPRRTYEQYF TGTGCCTGGAGTCCGAGAAGGACCTACGAGCAGTACTTC
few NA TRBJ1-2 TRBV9 CASSVSAGNYGYTF TGTGCCAGCAGCGTATCTGCAGGGAACTATGGCTACACCTTC
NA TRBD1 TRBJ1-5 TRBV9 CASSVGTGGYQPQHF TGTGCCAGCAGCGTTGGGACAGGGGGCTATCAGCCCCAGCATTTT
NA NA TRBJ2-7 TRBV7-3 CASSLTPGRYEQYF TGTGCCAGCAGCTTAACCCCTGGACGATACGAGCAGTACTTC
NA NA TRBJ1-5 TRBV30 CAWSSGPNSNQPQHF TGTGCCTGGAGCTCCGGGCCTAATAGCAATCAGCCCCAGCATTTT
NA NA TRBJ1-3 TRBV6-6 CASSYWAGNTIYF TGTGCCAGCAGTTACTGGGCTGGAAACACCATATATTTT
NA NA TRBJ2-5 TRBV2 CASNGQLQETQYF TGTGCCAGCAACGGACAGTTACAAGAGACCCAGTACTTC
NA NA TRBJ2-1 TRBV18 CASSPTTNSNEQFF TGTGCCAGCTCACCGACAACCAACTCGAATGAGCAGTTCTTC
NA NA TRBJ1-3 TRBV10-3 CAISEWPLSSGNTIYF TGTGCCATCAGTGAGTGGCCACTAAGCTCTGGAAACACCATATATTTT
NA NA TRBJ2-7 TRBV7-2 CASSLVGGRLGEQYF TGTGCCAGCAGCCTCGTGGGGGGGCGCCTCGGGGAGCAGTACTTC
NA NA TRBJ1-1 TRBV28 CASSLQFTEAFF TGTGCCAGCAGTTTACAGTTCACTGAAGCTTTCTTT
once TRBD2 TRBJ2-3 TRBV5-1 CASSLFSSGGPTDTQYF TGCGCCAGCAGCTTGTTCTCTAGCGGGGGCCCCACAGATACGCAGTATTTT
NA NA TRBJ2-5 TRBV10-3 CAIGRRGEETQYF TGTGCCATCGGGAGGAGAGGAGAAGAGACCCAGTACTTC